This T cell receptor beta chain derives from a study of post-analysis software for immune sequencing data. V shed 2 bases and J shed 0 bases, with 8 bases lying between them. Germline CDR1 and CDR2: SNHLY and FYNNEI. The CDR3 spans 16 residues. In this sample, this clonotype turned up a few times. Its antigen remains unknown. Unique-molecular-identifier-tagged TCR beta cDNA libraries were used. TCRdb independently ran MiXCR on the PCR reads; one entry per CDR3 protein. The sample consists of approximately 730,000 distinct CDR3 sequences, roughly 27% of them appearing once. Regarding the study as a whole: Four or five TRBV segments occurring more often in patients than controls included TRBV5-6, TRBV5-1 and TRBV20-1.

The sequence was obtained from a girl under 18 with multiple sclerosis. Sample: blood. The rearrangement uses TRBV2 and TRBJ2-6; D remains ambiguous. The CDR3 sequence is CASSESRSSGANVLTF. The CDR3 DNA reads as TGTGCCAGCAGTGAAAGTCGGAGCTCTGGGGCCAACGTCCTGACTTTC.